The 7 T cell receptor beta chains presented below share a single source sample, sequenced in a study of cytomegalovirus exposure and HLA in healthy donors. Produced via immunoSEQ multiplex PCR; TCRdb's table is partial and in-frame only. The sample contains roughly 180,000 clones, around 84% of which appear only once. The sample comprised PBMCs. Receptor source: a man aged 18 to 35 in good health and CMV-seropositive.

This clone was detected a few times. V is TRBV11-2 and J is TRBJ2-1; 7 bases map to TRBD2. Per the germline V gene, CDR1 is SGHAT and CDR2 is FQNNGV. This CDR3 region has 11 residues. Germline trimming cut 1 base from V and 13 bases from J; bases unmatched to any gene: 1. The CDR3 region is CASSLGTSQFF. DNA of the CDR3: TGTGCCAGCAGCTTAGGGACTAGTCAGTTCTTC.

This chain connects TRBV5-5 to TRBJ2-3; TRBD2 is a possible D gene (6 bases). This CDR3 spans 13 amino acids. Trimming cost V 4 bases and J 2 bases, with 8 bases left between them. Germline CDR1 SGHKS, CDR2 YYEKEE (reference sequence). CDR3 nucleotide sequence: TGTGCCAGCAGCGGAGGGGCCACAGATACGCAGTATTTT. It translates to CASSGGATDTQYF.

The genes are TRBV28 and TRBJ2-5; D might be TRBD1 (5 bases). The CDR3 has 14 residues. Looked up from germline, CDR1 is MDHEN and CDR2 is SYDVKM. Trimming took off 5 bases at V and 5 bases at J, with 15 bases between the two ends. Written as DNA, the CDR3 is TGTGCCAGCAGTATGGACGTAGCAGGGGAGACCCAGTACTTC. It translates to CASSMDVAGETQYF.

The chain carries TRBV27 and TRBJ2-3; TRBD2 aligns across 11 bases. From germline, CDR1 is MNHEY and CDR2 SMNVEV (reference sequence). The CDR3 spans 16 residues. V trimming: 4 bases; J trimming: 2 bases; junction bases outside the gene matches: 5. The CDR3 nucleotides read TGTGCCAGCAGTTCAGGGACTAGCGGATACACAGATACGCAGTATTTT. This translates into CASSSGTSGYTDTQYF.

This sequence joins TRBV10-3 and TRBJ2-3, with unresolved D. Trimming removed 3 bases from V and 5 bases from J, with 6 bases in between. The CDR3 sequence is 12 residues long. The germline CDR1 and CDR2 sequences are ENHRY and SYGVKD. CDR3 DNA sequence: TGTGCCATCAGTGACGTCGGAGATACGCAGTATTTT. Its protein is CAISDVGDTQYF.

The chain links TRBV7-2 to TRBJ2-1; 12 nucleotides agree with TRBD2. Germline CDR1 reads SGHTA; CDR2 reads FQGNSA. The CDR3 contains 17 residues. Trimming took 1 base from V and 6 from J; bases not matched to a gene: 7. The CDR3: CASSLVGTSGWGNEQFF. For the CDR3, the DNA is TGTGCCAGCAGCTTAGTAGGGACTAGCGGGTGGGGCAATGAGCAGTTCTTC.

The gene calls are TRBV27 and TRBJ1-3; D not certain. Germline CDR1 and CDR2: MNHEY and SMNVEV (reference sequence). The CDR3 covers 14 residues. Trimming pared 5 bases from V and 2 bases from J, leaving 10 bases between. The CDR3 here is CASSRQATGNTIYF. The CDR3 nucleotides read TGTGCCAGCAGTCGCCAGGCGACTGGAAACACCATATATTTT.